This T cell receptor (beta chain) was profiled in a study of CD8+ T cells in alopecia areata. Study-level background: The authors scored treated patients' severity by affected scalp percentage.

Treatment here: oral pan-JAK inhibitor, 5-10 mg twice daily. Lesional scalp punch biopsies and peripheral blood were collected from alopecia areata patients. With V trimmed by 0 bases and J by 4 bases, 4 bases remained unmatched. Per the germline V gene, CDR1 is LGHNA and CDR2 is YNFKEQ. This CDR3 spans 15 amino acids. Extraction of RNA preceded its reverse transcription into cDNA, which served as the sequencing template. Repertoires were generated with immunoSEQ multiplex PCR, while TCRdb's copy carries only in-frame clones and drops some. The sample holds under 350,000 clones, roughly 50% seen once. Only a few counts were recorded for this clone.

The sequence was collected from a human donor with alopecia areata. V gene TRBV4-2 combines with J gene TRBJ2-7; TRBD2 matches 9 bases. The specimen comprised CD4+ T cells sorted from blood, sampled at week 24, from a patient treated with tofacitinib. CDR3 loop: CASSQDPRGGYEQYF. The CDR3 DNA reads as TGTGCCAGCAGCCAAGATCCGCGGGGGGGATACGAGCAGTACTTC.